The sequence of this TCR beta chain was determined in a study of blood T cells in healthy people across ages. Overall study findings and caveats: Not knowing donor CMV status may have confounded expanded clonotype changes. Naive CD4+ cells and diversity were both higher in long-lived donors than in aged donors. The unsorted PBMCs prevented any conclusive comparison of naive versus antigen-experienced cells.

About this clonotype itself: The antigen is undetermined.

Germline V gene lookup returns CDR1 GTSNPN and CDR2 SVGIG (reference sequence). The CDR3 is 13 amino acids. V lost 2 bases to trimming and J lost 3 bases, with 10 bases between them. Primers used in a second PCR of about 7 to 11 cycles were a sample-barcoded 5' primer and a J-beta primer mix. Tags on each cDNA molecule came from a template-switch adaptor with 12 random nucleotides. From the 5' RACE reads, TCRdb called clonotypes with MiXCR, one entry per CDR3 protein. The sample includes approximately 730,000 distinct CDR3 sequences, about 40% of them seen just once. This sequence originates from a woman aged 60-75 years in good health. This chain uses TRBV30 with TRBJ1-1; D call uncertain. Sequenced sample: blood. CDR3 residues: CAWSRTWDTEAFF. The CDR3 bases are TGTGCCTGGAGTCGGACCTGGGACACTGAAGCTTTCTTT.